Sequencing of this T cell receptor beta chain was carried out in a study of T cells expressing NK-cell markers (dated by TCRdb to the early 2020s). Regarding the research as a whole: Three sorted T-cell subsets (CD3+CD56+NKG2C+, CD3+CD56+NKG2C- and CD3+CD56-NKG2C+) from fewer than 10 donors had their TCR beta-chain repertoires profiled. Of the eight sequenced donors, seven were found to be HCMV-seropositive and one was found to be HCMV-seronegative. The eight sequenced donors were randomly selected healthy volunteers, three men and five women. The libraries were sequenced on Illumina HiSeq 2000/2500, MiSeq or NextSeq, producing 2 x 150 bp reads.

Instrument used: Illumina HiSeq 2000. The TCR beta cDNA libraries were made using 5'RACE template switching, a step that added both a universal primer site and unique molecular identifiers. Synthesis of cDNA was primed from the TCR beta constant segment and was followed by two consecutive PCR amplification steps. The study's processing was this. Reads were demultiplexed and grouped by UMI with MIGEC, and clonotypes were assembled and quantified with MiTCR. To exclude erroneous sequences, only TCR cDNA sequences supported by at least two reads were retained. The tcR package was used for downstream repertoire analysis, and clonotypes were matched between fractions using CDR3 nucleotide sequence together with V segment. VDJmatch was used to annotate antigen specificity against VDJdb, with one amino acid substitution allowed in CDR3. One entry per CDR3 protein sequence results from the TCRdb reprocessing of the reads, with DNA left out. The V and J calls shown here were made by TCRdb, not taken from the authors' results. This sample's records show 150,000 to 180,000 distinct CDR3 sequences. The ten largest clones add up to over 35% of the sample.

HCMV serostatus was determined by detecting HCMV-specific IgG in serum with a commercial ELISA kit. Peripheral blood mononuclear cells were isolated from blood by Ficoll density gradient centrifugation. What the authors observed across the whole study: In six donors, the dominant CD3+CD56+NKG2C+ clonotypes were found to rank among the top 10 CD8+ clonotypes and to make up about 1.0-7.0% of CD8+ T cells. Those dominant clonotypes were again the most abundant among CD3+CD56-NKG2C+ cells in a few donors, at about 25-60.1%. Whether the expanded NKG2C-expressing T cell clones were specific for HCMV antigens was left unclear.

As for this clonotype: The antigen it binds to is not known.

The sequencing sample was made of blood T cells: a sorted CD56 or NKG2C T cell subset, CD4+ or CD8+ T cells, or bulk PBMC T cells (not recorded which). The receptor was derived from a woman in her forties or fifties in good health. Donor details come from another sample of the same person, matched by shared clones.

Here the CDR3 is given as CASVQGASNEKLFF. This sequence uses TRBV12-3 or TRBV12-4 and TRBJ1-4; TCRdb picks TRBD1, but there is no DNA to check that call. The CDR3, from cysteine to phenylalanine, totals 14 residues. Only the protein is available.